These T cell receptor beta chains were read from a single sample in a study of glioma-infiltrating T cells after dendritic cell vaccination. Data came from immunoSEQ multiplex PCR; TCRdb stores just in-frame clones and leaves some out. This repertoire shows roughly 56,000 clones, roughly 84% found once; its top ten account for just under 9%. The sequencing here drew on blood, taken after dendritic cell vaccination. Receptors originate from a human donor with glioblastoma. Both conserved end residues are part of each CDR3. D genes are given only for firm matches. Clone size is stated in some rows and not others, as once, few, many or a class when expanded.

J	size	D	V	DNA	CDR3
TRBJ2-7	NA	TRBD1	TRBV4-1	TGCGCCAGCAGCCGAGCGACAGGGTCCTACTACGAGCAGTACTTC	CASSRATGSYYEQYF
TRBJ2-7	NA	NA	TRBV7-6	TGTGCCAGCAGCTTAGGTGGCAACTACGAGCAGTACTTC	CASSLGGNYEQYF
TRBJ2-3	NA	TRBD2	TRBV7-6	TGTGCCAGCAGCGGACTAGCGGGGCGGAGGAATACGCAGTATTTT	CASSGLAGRRNTQYF
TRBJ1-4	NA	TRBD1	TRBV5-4	TGTGCCAGCAGCGCCCGGACAGGGAGGGATGAAAAACTGTTTTTT	CASSARTGRDEKLFF
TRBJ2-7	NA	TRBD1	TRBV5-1	TGCGCCAGCAGCATCGGGACAGACCGTTACGAGCAGTACTTC	CASSIGTDRYEQYF
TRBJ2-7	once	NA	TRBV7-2	TGTGCCAGCAGTGTCAGGGTTGGCGAGCAGTACTTC	CASSVRVGEQYF
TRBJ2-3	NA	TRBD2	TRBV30	TGTGCCTGGGGGACTAGCGGGGGACTCACAGATACGCAGTATTTT	CAWGTSGGLTDTQYF
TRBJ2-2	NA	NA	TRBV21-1	TGTGCCAGCAGCAAAGAGGGAGTGGACACCGGGGAGCTGTTTTTT	CASSKEGVDTGELFF
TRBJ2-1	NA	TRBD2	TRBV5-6	TGTGCCAGCACGGGACTAGCGAACTTCTACAATGAGCAGTTCTTC	CASTGLANFYNEQFF
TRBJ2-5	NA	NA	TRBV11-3	TGTGCCAGCAGCTCCCCGTACCGGGGAGGTGGAGAGACCCAGTACTTC	CASSSPYRGGGETQYF
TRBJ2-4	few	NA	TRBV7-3	TGTGCCAGCAGCTTAGCGGGACAAAACATTCAGTACTTC	CASSLAGQNIQYF
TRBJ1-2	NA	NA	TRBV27	TGTGCCAGCAGCTTAGGCCAGGGAGGAGGGGGCTACACCTTC	CASSLGQGGGGYTF
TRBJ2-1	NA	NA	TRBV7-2	TGTGCCAGCAGCTGGCTAGCTGGCAATGAGCAGTTCTTC	CASSWLAGNEQFF
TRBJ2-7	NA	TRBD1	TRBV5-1	TGCGCCAGCAGCTTACAGGGGGCGAACGAGCAGTACTTC	CASSLQGANEQYF
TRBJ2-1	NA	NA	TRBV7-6	TGTGCCAGCAGCTCCATCCAGGGGAGTGAGCAGTTCTTC	CASSSIQGSEQFF
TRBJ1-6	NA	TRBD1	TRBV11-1	TGTGCCAGCAGCGCGGGACAGAGCAATTCACCCCTCCACTTT	CASSAGQSNSPLHF
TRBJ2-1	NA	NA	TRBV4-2	TGTGCCAGCAGCCGGGGAGACGGGACACTAAGCTCCTACAATGAGCAGTTCTTC	CASSRGDGTLSSYNEQFF
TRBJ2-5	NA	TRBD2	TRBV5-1	TGCGCCAGCAGCCGCCCTCGGTCTAGCGGACCGCAAGAGACCCAGTACTTC	CASSRPRSSGPQETQYF
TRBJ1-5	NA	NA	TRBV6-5	TGTGCCAGCGCAGGCAGGGGCGGATTTCAGCCCCAGCATTTT	CASAGRGGFQPQHF
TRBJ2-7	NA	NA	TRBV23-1	TGCGCCAGCAGTCAATCGAGGGCCTCGGAAGAGCAGTACTTC	CASSQSRASEEQYF
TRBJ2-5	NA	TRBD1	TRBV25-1	TGTGCCAGCAGTGAGGACAGGGAAACCCAAGAGACCCAGTACTTC	CASSEDRETQETQYF
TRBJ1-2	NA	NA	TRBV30	TGTGCCTGGAGCTCCCAGGACAGCTATGGCTACACCTTC	CAWSSQDSYGYTF
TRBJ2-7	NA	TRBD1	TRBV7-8	TGTGCCAGCAGCCAGGGCGGACAGGGGGCGATAGACGAGCAGTACTTC	CASSQGGQGAIDEQYF
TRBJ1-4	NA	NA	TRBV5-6	TGTGCCAGCAGCTTGGGGCCTTATCTTAATGAAAAACTGTTTTTT	CASSLGPYLNEKLFF
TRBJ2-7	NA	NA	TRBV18	TGTGCCAGCTCACCAAGGCGGTTCCTAGCCTACGAGCAGTACTTC	CASSPRRFLAYEQYF
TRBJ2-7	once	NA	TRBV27	TGTGCCAGCAGTCCGTCAGGGGCGTATTTCTACGAGCAGTACTTC	CASSPSGAYFYEQYF
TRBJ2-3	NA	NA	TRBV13	TGTGCCAGCAGCGCACGGGACTTCCCCCTCGCAGGTGTGCAGTATTTT	CASSARDFPLAGVQYF
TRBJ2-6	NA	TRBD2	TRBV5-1	TGCGCCAGCAGCTTGGTGACGGGGGGAAGCTCTGGGGCCAACGTCCTGACTTTC	CASSLVTGGSSGANVLTF
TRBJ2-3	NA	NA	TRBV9	TGTGCCAGCAGCGTAAGGACAGAAAACACAGATACGCAGTATTTT	CASSVRTENTDTQYF
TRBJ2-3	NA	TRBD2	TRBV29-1	TGCAGCGTTGAGGGTTCGACTAGCGGGGGGGCTTCAGATACGCAGTATTTT	CSVEGSTSGGASDTQYF
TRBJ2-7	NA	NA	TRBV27	TGTGCCAGCAGTTTTGGTTCGGGTTTCCGATCCTACGAGCAGTACTTC	CASSFGSGFRSYEQYF
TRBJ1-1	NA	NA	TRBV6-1	TGTGCCAGCAGTCAGGGTTACACTGAAGCTTTCTTT	CASSQGYTEAFF
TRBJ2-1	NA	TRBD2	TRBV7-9	TGTGCCAGCAGCCCGTCACAACCAACTAGCGGGGGATACAATGAGCAGTTCTTC	CASSPSQPTSGGYNEQFF
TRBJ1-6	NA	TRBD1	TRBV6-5	TGTGCCAGCACCATGGGACAGGAGGACTCACCCCTCCACTTT	CASTMGQEDSPLHF
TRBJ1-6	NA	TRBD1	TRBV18	TGTGCCAGCTCACCATCTCCATCTGGGACAGGGATGGGCCCGAATTCACCCCTCCACTTT	CASSPSPSGTGMGPNSPLHF
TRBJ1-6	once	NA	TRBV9	TGTGCCAGCAGTCCGACCGGGGATTCACCCCTCCACTTT	CASSPTGDSPLHF